This TCR beta chain was sequenced in a study of CD8+ T cells in alopecia areata. Turning to the study itself: A regimen of oral tofacitinib, 5 to 10 mg twice daily, was given to treated patients. The drug, tofacitinib, lasted 6 to 18 months, followed by 6 months off drug. Study-level points and caveats: Especially in alopecia totalis/universalis, lesional scalp showed greater clonality than normal scalp did.

Trimming took off 4 bases at V and 3 bases at J, with 7 bases between the two ends. Per the germline V gene, CDR1 is SQVTM and CDR2 is ANQGSEA. The CDR3 extends over 11 amino acids. Extracted RNA was reverse transcribed, and the resulting cDNA served as sequencing template. Only in-frame clones appear in the TCRdb table, and some are missing; sequencing was by immunoSEQ multiplex PCR. The sample consists of about 160,000 clones, 80% to 90% of them appearing once. This clone was recorded once. The antigen is undetermined. The source of this sequence is a human donor with alopecia areata. The chain uses TRBV29-1 and TRBJ2-7, with no clear D. Material: CD8+ T cells sorted from blood, obtained at week 0. In DNA, the CDR3 is TGCAGCGTTGTAAGAGGCTACGAGCAGTACTTC. Encoded protein: CSVVRGYEQYF.